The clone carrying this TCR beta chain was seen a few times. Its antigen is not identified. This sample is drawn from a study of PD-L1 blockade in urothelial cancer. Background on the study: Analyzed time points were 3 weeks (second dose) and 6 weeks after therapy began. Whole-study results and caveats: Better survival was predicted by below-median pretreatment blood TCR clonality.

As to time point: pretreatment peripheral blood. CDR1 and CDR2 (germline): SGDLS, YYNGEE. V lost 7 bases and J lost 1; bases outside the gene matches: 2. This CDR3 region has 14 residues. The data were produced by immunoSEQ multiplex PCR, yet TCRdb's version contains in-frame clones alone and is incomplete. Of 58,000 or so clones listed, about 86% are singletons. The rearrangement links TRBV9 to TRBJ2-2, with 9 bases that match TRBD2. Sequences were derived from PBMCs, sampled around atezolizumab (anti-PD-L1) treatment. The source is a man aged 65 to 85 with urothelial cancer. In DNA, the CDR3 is TGTGCCAGCGCGACTAGCGGGAACACCGGGGAGCTGTTTTTT. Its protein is CASATSGNTGELFF.